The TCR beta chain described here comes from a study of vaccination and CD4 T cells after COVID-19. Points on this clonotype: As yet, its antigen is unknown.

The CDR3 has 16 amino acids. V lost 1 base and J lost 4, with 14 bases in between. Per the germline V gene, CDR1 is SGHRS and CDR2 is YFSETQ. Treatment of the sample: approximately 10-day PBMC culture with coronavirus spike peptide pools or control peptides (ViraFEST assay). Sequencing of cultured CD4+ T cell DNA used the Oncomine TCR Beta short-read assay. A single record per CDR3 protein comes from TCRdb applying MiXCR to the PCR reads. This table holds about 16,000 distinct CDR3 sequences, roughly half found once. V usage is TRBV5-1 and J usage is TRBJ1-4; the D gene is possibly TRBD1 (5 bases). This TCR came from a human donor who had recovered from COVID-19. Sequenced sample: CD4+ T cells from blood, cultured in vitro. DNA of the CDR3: TGCGCCAGCAGCTTGCCTTCGACAGCCTATAATGAAAAACTGTTTTTT. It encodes CASSLPSTAYNEKLFF.